This T cell receptor beta chain was identified during a study of T cells expressing NK-cell markers. Across the study: In sorted CD3+CD56+NKG2C+, CD3+CD56+NKG2C- and CD3+CD56-NKG2C+ T cells, TCR beta repertoires were obtained. Study-level findings and limits: Specificity for HCMV among expanded NKG2C+ T cell clones was not established. Top CD8+ clonotypes included the dominant CD3+CD56+NKG2C+ clonotypes in a handful of donors.

The CDR3 runs 11 residues. Germline-derived CDR1 and CDR2 are SQVTM and ANQGSEA. The authors made TCR beta cDNA libraries by 5'RACE template switching. This switching added a universal primer site and UMIs. TCRdb reanalyzed the 5' RACE reads, giving one entry per CDR3 protein sequence and no DNA. Recorded for this sample: about 460,000 distinct CDR3 sequences. A remark on this clonotype: Its specificity is not known.

The TCR sequence derives from a woman in her forties or fifties in good health. The chain joins TRBV29-1 to TRBJ2-4. The sequenced material came from blood T cells: a sorted CD56 or NKG2C T cell subset, CD4+ or CD8+ T cells, or bulk PBMC T cells (not recorded which). CDR3: CSVDLQNIQYF. Looking up the rest from reference TRBV29-1 and TRBJ2-4 gives the full variable domain: SAVISQKPSRDICQRGTSLTIQCQVDSQVTMMFWYRQQPGQSLTLIATANQGSEATYESGFVIDKFPISRPNLTFSTLTVSNMSPEDSSIYLCSVDLQNIQYFGAGTRLSVL.